A single T cell receptor (beta chain) is shown here with its context. The target of this receptor is not known. No much larger clonotype is one base removed from it; base qualities were not supplied. This record belongs to a study of shared clonotypes between healthy human individuals (dated by TCRdb to 2020 to 2021). With respect to the entire study: The cohort included three men and a couple of women between 18 and 49 years of age. Per donor, three plates each were used for CD4 naive and CD4 memory, two for CD8 naive, and one for CD8 memory. Per donor, leukapheresis produced somewhere between about 0.85 and 8.9 billion PBMCs. To increase sequencing depth and limit assay-specific biases, different laboratories used diverse techniques to prepare libraries and sequence TCR repertoires. Blood TCR repertoires of five healthy adults were deeply sequenced to estimate repertoire size and the extent of clonotype sharing between individuals.

The CDR3 spans 14 residues, from the cysteine through the phenylalanine. Left in the record is the CDR3 DNA by itself, 42 bases read in frame from the first base. The trim is 3 bases for V and 0 bases for J, with a gap of 9 bases between the germline ends. The germline V gene encodes CDR1 MDHEN and CDR2 SYDVKM. On the study overall, not on this receptor specifically: About 5% of naive CD4, 3.5% of naive CD8, roughly 2.4% of memory CD4, and 0.4% of memory CD8 clonotypes were shared across four donors. The genetic and exposure-history diversity represented was limited by the small number of donors. Compared with non-shared clonotypes, clonotypes shared by all four sorted-subset donors had higher generation probabilities. Sampling was restricted to blood, and TCR repertoires in tissue are likely to differ from TCR repertoires in blood. Pairwise subsampling led to the expectation that sequencing depth would affect the degree of clonotype sharing among donors. Incomplete sequencing was indicated by rarefaction of sorted-subset datasets, despite the large sequencing depth. Naive subsets generally had larger estimated clonotype richness than memory subsets did.

CD8 naive samples were CD45RO-negative cells positively selected for CCR7, giving a CD45RA+CCR7+ population that excluded TemRA cells. Healthy HIV-negative adults with no recently reported acute infections or vaccinations were included as donors. All donors were Caucasian adults living in Nashville, Tennessee, USA. Blood was collected by leukapheresis, and PBMCs were isolated by Ficoll-Histopaque density gradient centrifugation and then cryopreserved in liquid nitrogen vapor phase. Analytical flow cytometry was used to check the purity and quantity of each magnetically sorted T cell population. Genomic DNA was isolated from each sorted fraction and quantified by UV absorbance on a Nanodrop 2000c. TCR CDR3 regions were amplified from genomic DNA by multiplex PCR using the deep immunoSEQ assay. Extracted genomic DNA from each cell subset was spread evenly across all wells of several immunoSEQ 96-well plates, with each plate serving as a replicate. For sorted subsets, approximately 210 ng genomic DNA, equal to about 30,000 T cell genomes, was loaded into each replicate PCR. Purified libraries were quantified with a Qubit 3.0 fluorometer, sized on a Bioanalyzer 2100, and re-quantified with the KAPA Library Quantification kit. Each immunoSEQ 96-well plate was sequenced on its own single-read 150-cycle Illumina NextSeq 550 flow cell. The original methods were these. Because only junctional sequences without quality scores were contained in the immunoSEQ output, filtering matching that applied to full-length reads could not be performed. To assign V/J genes and CDR3, sequences were annotated against IMGT germline references using PyIR, a Python wrapper for IgBLAST v1.9. Reads were removed for weak V/J assignments (E-value above 1e-6), missing CDR3, stop codons, out-of-frame junctions, or ambiguous translated residues. V3J clonotypes were defined by identical inferred V gene, J gene, and CDR3 amino acid sequence. The percentage overlap between two repertoires was calculated by dividing the number of shared unique clonotypes by the size of the smaller repertoire. Three approaches were used to assess repertoire richness: RTK rarefaction, the Chao1 estimator, and Recon v2.1 estimates of unobserved clonotypes. For all TCRbeta clonotypes obtained by the gDNA method from four donors, generation probabilities were computed with OLGA. Entries here come from immuneACCESS through TCRdb and include only in-frame sequences with V and J called. Some clones fail to appear in such tables; in the studies checked, an unresolved V gene covers under half of the shortfall, and the cause of the remainder is unknown. D and trimming come from the DNA, and the V and J calls and clone size come from that table. The sample records about 2.1 million clones, about 93% of which are singletons. Clones ranked in the top ten supply approximately 1.7% of the sample.

The chain is made from TRBV28 and TRBJ2-7; D gene: possibly TRBD2, on 5 matching bases. The sequence derives from a man aged 18 to 35 in good health. Some clones in this sample may be carry-over from other donors' samples. The sequencing input was naive CD8+ T cells from PBMCs. The cell subset or site tag for this specimen amounts to: CD45RA+CCR7+. DNA sequence: TGTGCCAGCAGTTTGAGGGTCTACTCCTACGAGCAGTACTTC. Its coded protein is CASSLRVYSYEQYF.